A selection of T cell receptor beta chains follows, all from one sample in a study of cytomegalovirus exposure and HLA in healthy donors. Method: immunoSEQ multiplex PCR; TCRdb's copy keeps in-frame clones and lacks some. The specimen's table records 140,000 to 150,000 clones. The sequencing sample was made of PBMCs. These receptors were taken from a male donor in good health and CMV-seronegative. CDR3s include the opening cysteine and the closing phenylalanine or tryptophan. Each record gives: J gene, V gene, D gene, CDR3 DNA, CDR3 protein. D genes are given only for firm matches.

j_call: TRBJ1-5; v_call: TRBV19; d_call: -; cdr3_nt: TGTGCCAGTAGAACCATAGGGCGGGGGGAAAATCAGCCCCAGCATTTT; cdr3_aa: CASRTIGRGENQPQHF
j_call: TRBJ2-2; v_call: TRBV4-3; d_call: -; cdr3_nt: TGCGCCAGCAGCCCCCAGGGGAACACCGGGGAGCTGTTTTTT; cdr3_aa: CASSPQGNTGELFF
j_call: TRBJ2-1; v_call: TRBV6-5; d_call: TRBD2; cdr3_nt: TGTGCCAGCATGAAGACAGTAGCGGGAGTGAATGAGCAGTTCTTC; cdr3_aa: CASMKTVAGVNEQFF
j_call: TRBJ2-3; v_call: TRBV18; d_call: -; cdr3_nt: TGTGCCAGCTCAACAGAACTTTCAGATACGCAGTATTTT; cdr3_aa: CASSTELSDTQYF
j_call: TRBJ2-2; v_call: TRBV5-1; d_call: -; cdr3_nt: TGCGCCACCAGGACTAACACGAACACCGGGGAGCTGTTTTTT; cdr3_aa: CATRTNTNTGELFF
j_call: TRBJ1-2; v_call: TRBV5-6; d_call: TRBD1; cdr3_nt: TGTGCCAGCAGCTGGGGACAGGATGGCTACACCTTC; cdr3_aa: CASSWGQDGYTF
j_call: TRBJ1-5; v_call: TRBV5-5; d_call: -; cdr3_nt: TGTGCCAGCAGCTTCCGTCCGGGGGAAGAGAATCAGCCCCAGCATTTT; cdr3_aa: CASSFRPGEENQPQHF
j_call: TRBJ1-4; v_call: TRBV4-1; d_call: -; cdr3_nt: TGCGCCAGCAGCCAAGAGGCAGCGTCAACTAATGAAAAACTGTTTTTT; cdr3_aa: CASSQEAASTNEKLFF
j_call: TRBJ1-4; v_call: TRBV7-2; d_call: TRBD1; cdr3_nt: TGTGCCAGCAGCCAGACGGACAGGGGTAATGAAAAACTGTTTTTT; cdr3_aa: CASSQTDRGNEKLFF
j_call: TRBJ1-5; v_call: TRBV30; d_call: -; cdr3_nt: TGTGCCTGGAAGGGGCCCAGTAATCAGCCCCAGCATTTT; cdr3_aa: CAWKGPSNQPQHF
j_call: TRBJ2-5; v_call: TRBV30; d_call: -; cdr3_nt: TGTGCCTGGAGTGTGGGAGTTGGAGGGACCCAGTACTTC; cdr3_aa: CAWSVGVGGTQYF
j_call: TRBJ2-2; v_call: TRBV7-3; d_call: -; cdr3_nt: TGTGCCAGCAGTACAAACACCGGGGAGCTGTTTTTT; cdr3_aa: CASSTNTGELFF
j_call: TRBJ2-1; v_call: TRBV6-1; d_call: TRBD2; cdr3_nt: TGTGCCAGCAGTGATTGGACTAGCGGGAGCTATGAGCAGTTCTTC; cdr3_aa: CASSDWTSGSYEQFF
j_call: TRBJ1-1; v_call: TRBV29-1; d_call: -; cdr3_nt: TGCAGCGGGCAGCGTTCGAACACTGAAGCTTTCTTT; cdr3_aa: CSGQRSNTEAFF
j_call: TRBJ2-7; v_call: TRBV30; d_call: TRBD1; cdr3_nt: TGTGCCTCTTTACCGGACAGGGGCACCTACGAGCAGTACTTC; cdr3_aa: CASLPDRGTYEQYF
j_call: TRBJ1-6; v_call: TRBV6-5; d_call: -; cdr3_nt: TGTGCCAGCAGTTTGACAGACCGCGCCTCACCCCTCCACTTT; cdr3_aa: CASSLTDRASPLHF
j_call: TRBJ2-5; v_call: TRBV7-2; d_call: TRBD2; cdr3_nt: TGTGCCAGCAGCTTGAGGGTTAAAACTAGCGGGGGGCAAGAGACCCAGTACTTC; cdr3_aa: CASSLRVKTSGGQETQYF
j_call: TRBJ2-1; v_call: TRBV5-6; d_call: TRBD2; cdr3_nt: TGTGCCAGCAGCTTCCCGGGAGGGGTTGAGCAGTTCTTC; cdr3_aa: CASSFPGGVEQFF
j_call: TRBJ2-4; v_call: TRBV19; d_call: -; cdr3_nt: TGTGCCAGTAGTCGGGACTTCCAAACAACCAAAAACATTCAGTACTTC; cdr3_aa: CASSRDFQTTKNIQYF
j_call: TRBJ2-1; v_call: TRBV7-2; d_call: -; cdr3_nt: TGTGCCAGCAGCTTAGCCGAGCATCTTCAGTTCTTC; cdr3_aa: CASSLAEHLQFF
j_call: TRBJ2-4; v_call: TRBV19; d_call: TRBD2; cdr3_nt: TGTGCCAGTAGATCCGGGACTAGCGGGGCCAAAAACATTCAGTACTTC; cdr3_aa: CASRSGTSGAKNIQYF
j_call: TRBJ2-1; v_call: TRBV5-1; d_call: TRBD2; cdr3_nt: TGCGCCAGCAGCTCTAGCGGACTATACAATGAGCAGTTCTTC; cdr3_aa: CASSSSGLYNEQFF
j_call: TRBJ2-7; v_call: TRBV19; d_call: -; cdr3_nt: TGTGCCAGTAGTATGACGGCGGTTCTTTACGAGCAGTACTTC; cdr3_aa: CASSMTAVLYEQYF
j_call: TRBJ1-1; v_call: TRBV7-6; d_call: -; cdr3_nt: TGTGCCAGCAGCTTAATAGGGGACACTGAAGCTTTCTTT; cdr3_aa: CASSLIGDTEAFF
j_call: TRBJ2-4; v_call: TRBV28; d_call: -; cdr3_nt: TGTGCCAGCAGTTTAAACAGAAACATTCAGTACTTC; cdr3_aa: CASSLNRNIQYF
j_call: TRBJ2-7; v_call: TRBV18; d_call: -; cdr3_nt: TGTGCCAGCTCACCACAGGAGGGTCCCTACGAGCAGTACTTC; cdr3_aa: CASSPQEGPYEQYF
j_call: TRBJ1-1; v_call: TRBV19; d_call: -; cdr3_nt: TGTGCCAGTAGAAGGGGGGGGGAAGCTTTCTTT; cdr3_aa: CASRRGGEAFF
j_call: TRBJ2-7; v_call: TRBV4-2; d_call: TRBD2; cdr3_nt: TGTGCCAGCAGCCAACTCCTAGCGGGGGGCCCCTACGAGCAGTACTTC; cdr3_aa: CASSQLLAGGPYEQYF
j_call: TRBJ2-7; v_call: TRBV5-4; d_call: -; cdr3_nt: TGTGCCAGCAGCCAGAGTGACAGGTCCTACGAGCAGTACTTC; cdr3_aa: CASSQSDRSYEQYF
j_call: TRBJ2-7; v_call: TRBV4-2; d_call: -; cdr3_nt: TGTGCCAGCAGCCGACGATTGGGGGCTCACGAGCAGTACTTC; cdr3_aa: CASSRRLGAHEQYF
j_call: TRBJ2-7; v_call: TRBV11-1; d_call: -; cdr3_nt: TGTGCCAGCAGCTTAGGCCAACTGGTCGAGCAGTACTTC; cdr3_aa: CASSLGQLVEQYF
j_call: TRBJ2-1; v_call: TRBV2; d_call: TRBD2; cdr3_nt: TGTGCCAGCGCCTTCGTTATCCCGGCGGGGGATGAGCAGTTCTTC; cdr3_aa: CASAFVIPAGDEQFF
j_call: TRBJ2-7; v_call: TRBV11-2; d_call: -; cdr3_nt: TGTGCCAGCAGCCTACGCCCCCCTGCCCCGCGCGAGCAGTACTTC; cdr3_aa: CASSLRPPAPREQYF
j_call: TRBJ2-1; v_call: TRBV5-4; d_call: TRBD1; cdr3_nt: TGTGCCAGCAGCGGGCAAACAGGGGGCTATGAGCAGTTCTTC; cdr3_aa: CASSGQTGGYEQFF
j_call: TRBJ2-7; v_call: TRBV4-1; d_call: TRBD2; cdr3_nt: TGCGCCAGCAGCCAAGAGATGGGAGGACTAGCGGTCTACGAGCAGTACTTC; cdr3_aa: CASSQEMGGLAVYEQYF
j_call: TRBJ1-4; v_call: TRBV6-5; d_call: -; cdr3_nt: TGTGCCAGCAGTTACTCGAGTGGCTCGGGGGAAAAACTGTTTTTT; cdr3_aa: CASSYSSGSGEKLFF
j_call: TRBJ1-5; v_call: TRBV29-1; d_call: -; cdr3_nt: TGCAGCGTTGGGGCGGGGTACGATCAGCCCCAGCATTTT; cdr3_aa: CSVGAGYDQPQHF
j_call: TRBJ2-1; v_call: TRBV4-3; d_call: TRBD1; cdr3_nt: TGCGCCAGCAGCCCCGGGACAGGGGGCTACAATGAGCAGTTCTTC; cdr3_aa: CASSPGTGGYNEQFF
j_call: TRBJ1-5; v_call: TRBV6-6; d_call: -; cdr3_nt: TGTGCCAGCACTAGAGGAGGTTACCAGCATTTT; cdr3_aa: CASTRGGYQHF
j_call: TRBJ1-4; v_call: TRBV10-3; d_call: -; cdr3_nt: TGTGCCATCAGTGAGGCTTTGTTGGGAGGAGAAAAACTGTTTTTT; cdr3_aa: CAISEALLGGEKLFF
j_call: TRBJ2-3; v_call: TRBV27; d_call: -; cdr3_nt: TGTGCCAGCAGTCCGACCGGGCGGGGAAGCACAGATACGCAGTATTTT; cdr3_aa: CASSPTGRGSTDTQYF
j_call: TRBJ2-7; v_call: TRBV10-3; d_call: TRBD1; cdr3_nt: TGTGCCATCAGCCCTATTCGACAGGGAGCCTACGAGCAGTACTTC; cdr3_aa: CAISPIRQGAYEQYF
j_call: TRBJ1-5; v_call: TRBV7-8; d_call: -; cdr3_nt: TGTGCCAGCAGCTCAGCCTCAGGGGATCAGCCCCAGCATTTT; cdr3_aa: CASSSASGDQPQHF
j_call: TRBJ2-5; v_call: TRBV7-2; d_call: TRBD2; cdr3_nt: TGTGCCAGCAGCTTTGGGTTCTCGCGGGGGGAAGAGACCCAGTACTTC; cdr3_aa: CASSFGFSRGEETQYF
j_call: TRBJ1-1; v_call: TRBV28; d_call: TRBD1; cdr3_nt: TGTGCCAGCAGCCTCCCCGGGACAGCTAACACTGAAGCTTTCTTT; cdr3_aa: CASSLPGTANTEAFF
j_call: TRBJ1-5; v_call: TRBV30; d_call: -; cdr3_nt: TGTGCCTGGAGTGCCCCGGGAGGGATTACGGGCAATCAGCCCCAGCATTTT; cdr3_aa: CAWSAPGGITGNQPQHF
j_call: TRBJ2-7; v_call: TRBV7-6; d_call: TRBD2; cdr3_nt: TGTGCCAGCAGCTTAGCTTCTTTTGGGGGGGTCTACGAGCAGTACTTC; cdr3_aa: CASSLASFGGVYEQYF
j_call: TRBJ2-7; v_call: TRBV27; d_call: TRBD1; cdr3_nt: TGTGCCAGCAGTTCCCCGACAGGGTCCGAGCAGTACTTC; cdr3_aa: CASSSPTGSEQYF
j_call: TRBJ2-7; v_call: TRBV27; d_call: -; cdr3_nt: TGTGCCAGTAGCGTGGGACACCTGAACTCCTACGAGCAGTACTTC; cdr3_aa: CASSVGHLNSYEQYF
j_call: TRBJ2-7; v_call: TRBV4-3; d_call: -; cdr3_nt: TGCGCCAGCAGCCCGGGAGTCCTCTACGAGCAGTACTTC; cdr3_aa: CASSPGVLYEQYF
j_call: TRBJ1-3; v_call: TRBV6-1; d_call: -; cdr3_nt: TGTGCCAGCAGTGAACTGGGGGCGGAAAACACCATATATTTT; cdr3_aa: CASSELGAENTIYF
j_call: TRBJ1-1; v_call: TRBV9; d_call: TRBD1; cdr3_nt: TGTGCCAGCAGCGACCGACAGGGGAGTTCGAACACTGAAGCTTTCTTT; cdr3_aa: CASSDRQGSSNTEAFF
j_call: TRBJ1-2; v_call: TRBV4-3; d_call: -; cdr3_nt: TGCGCCAGCAGCCGGCAGGGTGACTATGGCTACACCTTC; cdr3_aa: CASSRQGDYGYTF
j_call: TRBJ2-1; v_call: TRBV27; d_call: TRBD2; cdr3_nt: TGTGCCAGCAGTCGTTTAGCGGGAGTAGGGGAGCAGTTCTTC; cdr3_aa: CASSRLAGVGEQFF
j_call: TRBJ2-1; v_call: TRBV7-3; d_call: -; cdr3_nt: TGTGCCAGCAGCTTCCGGGACTCGTACAATGAGCAGTTCTTC; cdr3_aa: CASSFRDSYNEQFF